The 24 T cell receptor beta chains given below trace back to one sample, sequenced in a study of CD8+ T cells in alopecia areata. cDNA prepared by RNA extraction and subsequent reverse transcription served as the template for sequencing. Clones were read by immunoSEQ multiplex PCR, and TCRdb kept only the in-frame ones, dropping some. The data hold 200,000 or so clones, with about three fifths observed a single time. This specimen was CD4+ T cells sorted from blood, taken at week 0. These receptors were taken from a human donor with alopecia areata.

Only a few counts were recorded for this clone. The gene calls are TRBV19 and TRBJ2-1, with 9 positions matching TRBD1. This CDR3 region has 16 residues. With V trimmed by 5 bases and J by 2 bases, 7 bases remained unmatched. CDR1 and CDR2 (germline): LNHDA, SQIVND (reference sequence). The CDR3 is CASSPSDRGTYNEQFF. The DNA for the CDR3 is TGTGCCAGTAGTCCCTCGGACAGGGGAACCTACAATGAGCAGTTCTTC.

The chain is built from TRBV11-2 and TRBJ1-2; TRBD1 matches 8 bases. This CDR3 comprises 17 residues. V gave up 1 base and J gave up 6 bases; unmatched junction bases: 13. CDR1 SGHAT and CDR2 FQNNGV come from the germline V gene. CDR3 region: CASSLGDRRWQRDGYTF. In nucleotides, the CDR3 is TGTGCCAGCAGCTTAGGGGACAGGAGGTGGCAAAGGGATGGCTACACCTTC.

This clone was counted only a few times. The rearrangement links TRBV29-1 to TRBJ2-4; TRBD2 matches 11 bases. This CDR3 contains 15 residues. The germline V gene encodes CDR1 SQVTM and CDR2 ANQGSEA. V lost 4 bases, J lost 7 bases, and 9 bases stayed unmatched. CDR3 residues: CSVVQLAGVRNIQYF. In nucleotides, the CDR3 is TGCAGCGTTGTCCAACTAGCGGGAGTTAGGAACATTCAGTACTTC.

The genes are TRBV6-1 and TRBJ1-1, with a tentative D call TRBD1 (5 bases). The CDR3 loop spans 19 amino acids. The V end lost 2 bases, the J end lost 1 base, and 23 bases lay between the germline ends. Germline V lookup: CDR1 MNHNS, CDR2 SASEGT. CDR3 loop: CASSEREGFSILQNTEAFF. For the CDR3, the DNA is TGTGCCAGCAGTGAACGAGAGGGGTTCAGCATCCTACAGAACACTGAAGCTTTCTTT.

The gene calls are TRBV29-1 and TRBJ2-7; D not certain. Germline-derived CDR1 and CDR2 are SQVTM and ANQGSEA. The CDR3 loop spans 14 amino acids. Trimming removed 6 bases at V and 7 bases at J, with 22 bases between. The CDR3 reads CSVRAGNPTSEQYF. The CDR3 DNA is TGCAGCGTCCGAGCCGGCAATCCTACTTCGGAGCAGTACTTC.

This rearrangement joins TRBV5-1 to TRBJ2-7; 10 bases are a match to TRBD2. The CDR3 is 15 amino acids. The V segment lost 6 bases and the J segment 4 bases; nucleotides outside the gene matches: 10. The germline gives CDR1 SGHRS, CDR2 YFSETQ. CDR3 coding DNA: TGCGCCAGCACCTACTCCAGGACTAGCGGATACGAGCAGTACTTC. Residues: CASTYSRTSGYEQYF.

This clone turned up a few times. The CDR3 DNA sequence: TGTGCCACTAACGACGGGGGGATGGGCTATGAGCAGTTCTTC. It translates to CATNDGGMGYEQFF. The V call is TRBV19, the J call TRBJ2-1; 7 bases are a match to TRBD2. Unmatched junction bases numbered 14, after V lost 10 bases and J lost 8 bases. The V gene's germline CDR1 is LNHDA and CDR2 SQIVND (reference sequence). This CDR3 contains 14 residues. The full variable domain, completed using reference TRBV19 and TRBJ2-1, is DGGITQSPKYLFRKEGQNVTLSCEQNLNHDAMYWYRQDPGQGLRLIYYSQIVNDFQKGDIAEGYSVSREKKESFPLTVTSAQKNPTAFYLCATNDGGMGYEQFFGPGTRLTVL.

The V gene is TRBV30, the J gene TRBJ1-2; unclear D gene. The CDR3 has 13 amino acids. The germline V and J ends were trimmed by 1 base and 8 bases, with 14 bases remaining between them. From germline, CDR1 is GTSNPN and CDR2 SVGIG (reference sequence). The CDR3 DNA is TGTGCCTGGAGTGCCGGGAGTCCCCGAGGCTACACCTTC. This codes for CAWSAGSPRGYTF.

The rearrangement links TRBV2 to TRBJ1-1, with unresolved D. This CDR3 region has 12 residues. V dropped 2 bases and J dropped 10 bases, with 11 bases sitting between them. The germline gives CDR1 SNHLY, CDR2 FYNNEI. The CDR3 loop is CASSETAHRAFF. The CDR3 region has the DNA TGTGCCAGCAGTGAAACGGCCCACCGAGCTTTCTTT. The full variable domain, completed using reference TRBV2 and TRBJ1-1, is EPEVTQTPSHQVTQMGQEVILRCVPISNHLYFYWYRQILGQKVEFLVSFYNNEISEKSEIFDDQFSVERPDGSNFTLKIRSTKLEDSAMYFCASSETAHRAFFGQGTRLTVV.

This chain connects TRBV7-2 to TRBJ1-3, with 9 bases aligning to TRBD1. Germline lookup yields CDR1 SGHTA and CDR2 FQGNSA. The CDR3 has 14 residues. After removal of 5 bases from V and 6 bases from J, the junction contained 5 bases not matched to a gene. CDR3 loop: CASSPNRGLNTIYF. The CDR3, as DNA: TGTGCCAGCAGCCCCAACAGGGGGCTAAACACCATATATTTT.

The V gene is TRBV6-5, the J gene TRBJ2-7, with D tentatively TRBD1 (6 bases). CDR3 length equals 11 residues. Trimming stripped 11 bases from V and 5 bases from J, with 13 bases between. The germline gives CDR1 MNHEY, CDR2 SVGAGI. CDR3 loop: CAAQGLHEQYF. DNA for the CDR3: TGTGCCGCACAGGGATTACACGAGCAGTACTTC.

This rearrangement joins TRBV30 to TRBJ2-1, with 11 bases lining up with TRBD2. The CDR3 is 15 amino acids. V shed 4 bases, J shed 6 bases, and the junction held 8 bases outside the gene matches. Looked up from germline, CDR1 is GTSNPN and CDR2 is SVGIG (reference sequence). CDR3 DNA sequence: TGTGCCTGGAAGCTGACTAGCGGGGTTATCAATGAGCAGTTCTTC. It specifies CAWKLTSGVINEQFF.

This clone was detected only a few times. The V gene is TRBV4-2, the J gene TRBJ1-2, with 7 positions matching TRBD1. Germline CDR1 reads LGHNA; CDR2 reads YNFKEQ. The length of the CDR3 is 14 residues. V lost 0 bases, J lost 3 bases, and 1 base stayed unmatched. This CDR3 is CASSQDDRDYGYTF. The CDR3 nucleotides read TGTGCCAGCAGCCAAGACGACAGGGACTATGGCTACACCTTC.

The rearrangement joins TRBV30 to TRBJ2-2; D is uncertain. V dropped 5 bases and J dropped 1 base, with 8 bases sitting between them. Germline CDR1 GTSNPN, CDR2 SVGIG (reference sequence). The CDR3 is 13 amino acids. DNA for the CDR3: TGTGCCTGGCGGGCCCAGAACACCGGGGAGCTGTTTTTT. Amino acid sequence: CAWRAQNTGELFF.

The V call is TRBV18, the J call TRBJ2-7; 11 nucleotides agree with TRBD2. This CDR3 has 17 amino acids. With V trimmed by 3 bases and J by 2 bases, 9 bases remained unmatched. Germline V gene lookup returns CDR1 KGHSH and CDR2 LQKENI. The CDR3 region is CASSPGLAGGRTYEQYF. The CDR3 nucleotides are TGTGCCAGCTCACCGGGGCTAGCGGGGGGTAGGACCTACGAGCAGTACTTC.

This chain uses TRBV29-1 with TRBJ2-5, with a weak D call TRBD2 (5 bases). Per germline, CDR1 SQVTM and CDR2 ANQGSEA. V lost 5 bases and J 4 bases, leaving 8 bases between the germline ends. The CDR3 is 11 residues long. The CDR3 DNA reads TGCAGCGTTCCAGAGGGAGAGACCCAGTACTTC. Its translation: CSVPEGETQYF.

The chain uses TRBV5-1 and TRBJ2-3, with TRBD1 matching over 7 bases. J lost 3 bases, V lost 4 bases, and 8 bases had no gene match. This CDR3 has 15 residues. Per the germline V gene, CDR1 is SGHRS and CDR2 is YFSETQ. The CDR3 sequence: CASSGDRARTDTQYF. In nucleotides, the CDR3 is TGCGCCAGCAGCGGTGACAGGGCGAGGACAGATACGCAGTATTTT.

The rearrangement uses TRBV27 and TRBJ2-1; D ambiguous. Germline CDR1 and CDR2: MNHEY and SMNVEV (reference sequence). The CDR3 has 13 amino acids. V was pared by 5 bases and J by 7 bases, with 12 bases between. The CDR3 loop reads CASSPRVGNEQFF. The CDR3 region has the DNA TGTGCCAGCAGTCCCCGGGTTGGGAATGAGCAGTTCTTC.

The V gene is TRBV2, the J gene TRBJ2-5; D uncertain. Per the germline V gene, CDR1 is SNHLY and CDR2 is FYNNEI. This CDR3 region has 15 residues. The V end was cut by 2 bases, the J end by 1 base, with 11 bases between. The CDR3 sequence: CASSELQGSQETQYF. The CDR3 DNA reads TGTGCCAGCAGTGAACTTCAAGGCAGCCAAGAGACCCAGTACTTC.

The chain employs TRBV28 and TRBJ2-1, with TRBD2 identical over 7 bases. The CDR3 has 18 amino acids. J gave up 0 bases and V 5 bases, and 13 bases lay outside the gene matches. The germline gives CDR1 MDHEN, CDR2 SYDVKM. The CDR3 sequence is CASSRTFLGRSSYNEQFF. The CDR3 coding sequence is TGTGCCAGCAGTCGCACCTTCCTCGGGAGGAGCTCCTACAATGAGCAGTTCTTC. Together with reference TRBV28 and TRBJ2-1, the CDR3 gives the full variable domain: DVKVTQSSRYLVKRTGEKVFLECVQDMDHENMFWYRQDPGLGLRLIYFSYDVKMKEKGDIPEGYSVSREKKERFSLILESASTNQTSMYLCASSRTFLGRSSYNEQFFGPGTRLTVL.

This clone was observed a few times. The gene calls are TRBV27 and TRBJ2-7; 11 nucleotides agree with TRBD1. Per germline, CDR1 MNHEY and CDR2 SMNVEV (reference sequence). J lost 5 bases, V lost 5 bases, and 14 bases had no gene match. CDR3 length: 17 amino acids. CDR3 nucleotides: TGTGCCAGCAGTCCTTACACCGGGACAGGGGGGAGGAACGAGCAGTACTTC. This sequence encodes CASSPYTGTGGRNEQYF.

This rearrangement joins TRBV23-1 to TRBJ2-7; a possible D gene is TRBD1 (5 bases). TRBV23-1 is flagged as an ORF with uncertain function. The CDR3 runs to 14 residues. The V end was cut by 2 bases, the J end by 3 bases, with 11 bases between. The CDR3 region is CASSQTTAHYEQYF. For the CDR3, the DNA is TGCGCCAGCAGTCAAACGACAGCCCACTACGAGCAGTACTTC.

This clone was recorded many times. CDR3 amino acids: CASSDGTVRSYEQYF. DNA for the CDR3: TGTGCCAGCAGCGATGGGACTGTGCGGTCCTACGAGCAGTACTTC. The gene calls are TRBV7-9 and TRBJ2-7, with D maybe TRBD2 (6 bases). The CDR3 is 15 amino acids. V gave up 5 bases and J gave up 1 base, with 15 bases separating them. The germline gives CDR1 SEHNR, CDR2 FQNEAQ (reference sequence).

The chain couples TRBV19 to TRBJ1-1; D is unresolved. The ends were cut back, 6 bases at V and 4 bases at J, with 12 bases in the middle. The CDR3 is 13 residues long. CDR1 is LNHDA and CDR2 is SQIVND in the germline V gene (reference sequence). The CDR3 coding sequence is TGTGCCAGTAGCGCGGCCCGTATCACTGAAGCTTTCTTT. It is translated as CASSAARITEAFF.